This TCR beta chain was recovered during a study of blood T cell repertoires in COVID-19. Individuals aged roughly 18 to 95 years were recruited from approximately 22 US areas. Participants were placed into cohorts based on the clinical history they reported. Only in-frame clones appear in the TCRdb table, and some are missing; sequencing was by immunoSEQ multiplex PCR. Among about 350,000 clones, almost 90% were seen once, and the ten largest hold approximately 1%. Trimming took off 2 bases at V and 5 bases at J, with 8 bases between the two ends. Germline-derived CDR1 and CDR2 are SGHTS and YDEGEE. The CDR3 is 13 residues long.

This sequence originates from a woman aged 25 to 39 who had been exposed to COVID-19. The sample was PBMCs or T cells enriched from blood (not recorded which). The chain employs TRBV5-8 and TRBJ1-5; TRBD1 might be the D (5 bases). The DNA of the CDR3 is TGTGCCAGCAGCTTCGGGGGTGATCAGCCCCAGCATTTT. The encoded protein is CASSFGGDQPQHF.